The 18 T cell receptor beta chains presented below share a single source sample, sequenced in a study of T cell changes during pregnancy in multiple sclerosis. Profiled with immunoSEQ multiplex PCR; TCRdb holds only in-frame clones, not every one. Seen here are 65,000 to 70,000 clones, about nine tenths observed once, and the top ten hold under 3%. Sequenced material: peripheral blood, taken in the first trimester of pregnancy. These TCRs come from a female donor with multiple sclerosis, enrolled in a pregnancy study.

The count of this clone is one. The rearrangement uses TRBV7-3 and TRBJ2-5, with 13 bases aligning to TRBD2. The ends lost 2 bases at V and 2 bases at J; junction bases unmatched: 5. CDR1 is SGHTA and CDR2 is FQGTGA in the germline V gene. This CDR3 region has 17 residues. For the CDR3, the DNA is TGTGCCAGCAGCTTATTGGGACTAGCGGGGTTACAAGAGACCCAGTACTTC. This encodes CASSLLGLAGLQETQYF.

J is TRBJ1-2 and V is TRBV9; possibly TRBD1 for D (6 bases). The CDR3 totals 14 residues. V gave up 3 bases and J gave up 4 bases, with 13 bases separating them. Germline lookup yields CDR1 SGDLS and CDR2 YYNGEE. The chain's CDR3 is CASSERDIGYGYTF. In DNA, the CDR3 is TGTGCCAGCAGCGAAAGGGACATTGGCTATGGCTACACCTTC. The variable domain in full, completed from reference TRBV9 and TRBJ1-2, reads DSGVTQTPKHLITATGQRVTLRCSPRSGDLSVYWYQQSLDQGLQFLIQYYNGEERAKGNILERFSAQQFPDLHSELNLSSLELGDSALYFCASSERDIGYGYTFGSGTRLTVV.

The J gene is TRBJ2-4, the V gene TRBV28, with 9 bases identical to TRBD1. This CDR3 comprises 15 residues. The ends lost 4 bases at V and 8 bases at J; junction bases unmatched: 9. Germline CDR1 reads MDHEN; CDR2 reads SYDVKM. CDR3 region: CASSWTGDDPHIQYF. The CDR3 DNA follows: TGTGCCAGCAGTTGGACAGGGGATGACCCTCACATTCAGTACTTC.

The chain couples TRBV6-4 to TRBJ1-2; D is perhaps TRBD1 (5 bases). The germline CDR1 and CDR2 sequences are MRHNA and SNTAGT. Trimming cost V 0 bases and J 6 bases, with 11 bases left between them. The CDR3 sequence is 14 residues long. In nucleotides, the CDR3 is TGTGCCAGCAGTGACTCGCAGGGAAAGAATGGCTACACCTTC. It specifies CASSDSQGKNGYTF.

The genes are TRBV7-3 and TRBJ1-3; D unresolved. With 0 bases removed from V and 7 bases from J, the gap between germline ends came to 10 bases. Germline V lookup: CDR1 SGHTA, CDR2 FQGTGA. This CDR3 comprises 14 residues. Here the CDR3 DNA reads TGTGCCAGCAGCTTAACATCCCAGGCGAACACCATATATTTT. This encodes CASSLTSQANTIYF.

The rearrangement joins TRBV27 to TRBJ2-7; 8 positions match TRBD1. Germline V gene sequence: CDR1 MNHEY, CDR2 SMNVEV (reference sequence). CDR3 size: 16 residues. The J segment lost 5 bases and the V segment lost 5 bases, leaving 14 bases of the junction unmatched. This chain's CDR3 is CASSPAGRQGADEQYF. The CDR3 nucleotides read TGTGCCAGCAGTCCGGCGGGGAGGCAGGGGGCTGACGAGCAGTACTTC.

The chain combines TRBV5-6 with TRBJ1-1; D gene unclear. This CDR3 spans 13 amino acids. With 1 base removed from V and 4 bases from J, the gap between germline ends came to 8 bases. The germline V gene has CDR1 SGHDT and CDR2 YYEEEE. The CDR3 region is CASSLWAVTEAFF. For the CDR3, the DNA is TGTGCCAGCAGCTTGTGGGCAGTCACTGAAGCTTTCTTT.

This rearrangement joins TRBV21-1 to TRBJ1-1. TRBV21-1 is described as a pseudogene. This CDR3 comprises 13 residues. CDR3 protein: CASSKGWRLGAFF. CDR3 bases: TGTGCCAGCAGCAAAGGGTGGAGGCTTGGAGCTTTCTTT.

The chain combines TRBV28 with TRBJ1-4; no clear D. Trimming cost V 3 bases and J 4 bases, with 9 bases left between them. From germline, CDR1 is MDHEN and CDR2 SYDVKM. The CDR3 covers 14 residues. CDR3 loop: CASSLARLNEKLFF. The DNA for the CDR3 is TGTGCCAGCAGTTTGGCCAGACTTAATGAAAAACTGTTTTTT. Full variable domain (rest looked up from reference TRBV28 and TRBJ1-4): DVKVTQSSRYLVKRTGEKVFLECVQDMDHENMFWYRQDPGLGLRLIYFSYDVKMKEKGDIPEGYSVSREKKERFSLILESASTNQTSMYLCASSLARLNEKLFFGSGTQLSVL.

This clone was found once. The CDR3 DNA follows: TGTGCCAGCAGCGCTTCGGGACTAGCGGGGGGGCCCGTTTTGTATGAGCAGTTCTTC. This sequence encodes CASSASGLAGGPVLYEQFF. V usage is TRBV7-9 and J usage is TRBJ2-1; 16 bases are shared with TRBD2. Germline CDR1 SEHNR, CDR2 FQNEAQ (reference sequence). The ends lost 5 bases at V and 8 bases at J; junction bases unmatched: 15. CDR3 size: 19 residues.

This chain links TRBV21-1 with TRBJ1-5. TRBV21-1 is an annotated pseudogene. This CDR3 comprises 14 residues. The CDR3 reads CASSMSYSNQPQHF. DNA of the CDR3: TGTGCCAGCAGCATGTCTTATAGCAATCAGCCCCAGCATTTT.

The chain is built from TRBV28 and TRBJ2-5; 11 bases fit TRBD1. J gave up 5 bases and V 4 bases, and 3 bases lay outside the gene matches. The CDR3 has 14 amino acids. CDR1 MDHEN and CDR2 SYDVKM come from the germline V gene. The DNA of the CDR3 is TGTGCCAGCAGTTGGGGACAGGGGGGTGAGACCCAGTACTTC. It codes for CASSWGQGGETQYF.

The gene calls are TRBV2 and TRBJ1-2; 10 nucleotides agree with TRBD1. The CDR3 loop spans 14 amino acids. Germline V gene sequence: CDR1 SNHLY, CDR2 FYNNEI. The V segment lost 7 bases and the J segment 4 bases; nucleotides outside the gene matches: 6. Here the CDR3 DNA reads TGTGCCAGCACCTTGACAGGGGGCGGCTATGGCTACACCTTC. Its translation is CASTLTGGGYGYTF.

The chain combines TRBV6-1 with TRBJ1-4, with a weak D call TRBD1 (5 bases). The germline gives CDR1 MNHNS, CDR2 SASEGT. The CDR3 is 18 residues long. V was clipped by 3 bases and J by 6 bases, with 23 bases between them. The CDR3 loop reads CASSDSRDSASSDEKLFF. As DNA, the CDR3 is TGTGCCAGCAGTGATAGCCGGGACTCAGCCTCGTCGGATGAAAAACTGTTTTTT.

The chain couples TRBV10-1 to TRBJ1-1; no firm D call. The CDR3 length is 14 residues. The V gene lost 6 bases and the J gene lost 6 bases, with 17 bases spanning the gap. The germline CDR1 and CDR2 sequences are WNHNN and SYGVQD (reference sequence). Written as DNA, the CDR3 is TGCGCCAGCAGCTCGGGGTCGGATGTCGCTGAAGCTTTCTTT. Encoded protein: CASSSGSDVAEAFF.

The V and J genes are TRBV9 and TRBJ2-5; 8 bases match TRBD1. Germline CDR1 SGDLS, CDR2 YYNGEE. The CDR3 is 15 residues long. V shed 4 bases and J 5 bases; nucleotides not matched to a gene: 10. The CDR3 DNA reads as TGTGCCAGCAGCTTGAGACAGGGGCCAGGTGAGACCCAGTACTTC. Translation: CASSLRQGPGETQYF. The complete variable domain, with remaining parts taken from reference TRBV9 and TRBJ2-5, reads DSGVTQTPKHLITATGQRVTLRCSPRSGDLSVYWYQQSLDQGLQFLIQYYNGEERAKGNILERFSAQQFPDLHSELNLSSLELGDSALYFCASSLRQGPGETQYFGPGTRLLVL.

This sequence joins TRBV10-3 and TRBJ2-7, with D maybe TRBD1 (5 bases). The CDR3 contains 16 residues. V was pared by 3 bases and J by 3 bases, with 18 bases between. Germline-derived CDR1 and CDR2 are ENHRY and SYGVKD. Here the CDR3 DNA reads TGTGCCATCAGTGACCCGACAGTGAGATCGGGCTACGAGCAGTACTTC. Protein: CAISDPTVRSGYEQYF.

The chain has TRBV7-9 and TRBJ2-5, with 7 positions matching TRBD2. Germline CDR1 is SEHNR and CDR2 is FQNEAQ (reference sequence). The CDR3 length is 13 residues. The J segment lost 2 bases and the V segment lost 8 bases, leaving 5 bases of the junction unmatched. CDR3 in amino acids: CASQRGVQETQYF. Here the CDR3 DNA reads TGTGCCAGCCAGCGGGGCGTGCAAGAGACCCAGTACTTC.